This T cell receptor (beta chain) originates from a study of STAT5B mutations in CD4+ large granular lymphocyte leukemia. This clone is a singleton in its sample. Germline V lookup: CDR1 SGHNT, CDR2 YENEEA. The V and J ends lost 0 bases and 6 bases, in that order; junction bases with no gene match: 3. The CDR3 extends over 15 amino acids. Some clones are missing from TCRdb's copy, which holds only in-frame ones; the method was immunoSEQ multiplex PCR. The sample consists of roughly 21,000 clones, 70% to 75% of them appearing once. The source is a human donor in good health. The V and J genes are TRBV11-3 and TRBJ2-3; 10 bases align to TRBD1. Sequencing was done on a sample of CD4+ T cells from blood buffy coats. The CDR3 reads CASSLDRQGADTQYF. CDR3 bases: TGTGCCAGCAGCTTAGATCGACAGGGGGCGGATACGCAGTATTTT.